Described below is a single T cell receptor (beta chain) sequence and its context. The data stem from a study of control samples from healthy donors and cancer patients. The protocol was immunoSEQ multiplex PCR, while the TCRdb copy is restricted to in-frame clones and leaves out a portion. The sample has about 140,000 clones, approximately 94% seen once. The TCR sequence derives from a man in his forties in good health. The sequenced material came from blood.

In DNA form, the CDR3 reads TGTGCCACCAGTGATTCGGTCCCAGGGGCAGATACGCAGTATTTT. Translated: CATSDSVPGADTQYF. This rearrangement joins TRBV24-1 to TRBJ2-3, with a possible D match to TRBD1 (6 bases). Germline V gene lookup returns CDR1 KGHDR and CDR2 SFDVKD. V gave up 2 bases and J gave up 4 bases, with 12 bases separating them. This CDR3 has 15 residues.